The next 27 T cell receptor beta chains were all read from a single sample in a study of T cells after posttransplantation cyclophosphamide. Here immunoSEQ multiplex PCR was the method, and the copy in TCRdb shows in-frame clones only, minus some. The profile covers 30,000 to 45,000 clones, with about 77% appearing a single time and 7.5% to 10% taken by the ten largest. Treatment was busulfan-fludarabine conditioning, a marrow graft, and cyclophosphamide on days +3 and +4. Sample: CD4+ T cells sorted from blood, taken 1,800 to 2,000 days after a stem cell transplant with posttransplant cyclophosphamide. The receptors originated from a female patient aged 40 to 50 who received an allogeneic stem cell transplant from a related donor, was CMV-positive, and had no GVHD. Some T cells may be transferred from the graft donor.

This chain joins TRBV5-1 and TRBJ2-5, with TRBD1 matching 7 bases. The V segment lost 4 bases and the J segment 0 bases; nucleotides outside the gene matches: 6. The length of the CDR3 is 15 residues. Germline CDR1 reads SGHRS; CDR2 reads YFSETQ. The CDR3 bases are TGCGCCAGCAGCCAGCCGACAGGGTACCAAGAGACCCAGTACTTC. This gives the protein CASSQPTGYQETQYF.

Only one count was recorded for this clone. V usage is TRBV6-1 and J usage is TRBJ1-5, with no clear D. V lost 0 bases, J lost 2 bases, and 8 bases lay in between. Germline values: CDR1 MNHNS, CDR2 SASEGT. The CDR3 is 15 amino acids. CDR3 nucleotide sequence: TGTGCCAGCAGTGAAGCGCCTGAGGGCAATCAGCCCCAGCATTTT. Amino acid sequence: CASSEAPEGNQPQHF.

This chain connects TRBV19 to TRBJ2-7, with TRBD1 matching over 10 bases. Trimming at V came to 5 bases and at J to 0 bases, leaving 16 bases not matched to a gene. CDR1 is LNHDA, CDR2 SQIVND, per germline (reference sequence). This CDR3 is 19 amino acids long. The CDR3 sequence is CASSLGTGANLRSSYEQYF. The CDR3 DNA is TGTGCCAGTAGTCTCGGGACAGGGGCCAACCTAAGGAGCTCCTACGAGCAGTACTTC.

This clone was observed a single time. This chain connects TRBV19 to TRBJ2-1, with 16 nucleotides matching TRBD2. J was trimmed by 8 bases and V by 4 bases; bases with no gene match: 8. The CDR3 totals 17 residues. Germline assignment: CDR1 LNHDA and CDR2 SQIVND (reference sequence). CDR3 residues: CASSTSGTSGGGYEQFF. The CDR3 region has the DNA TGTGCCAGTAGTACTTCCGGGACTAGCGGGGGGGGGTATGAGCAGTTCTTC.

The chain is built from TRBV9 and TRBJ2-7; 7 nucleotides line up with TRBD1. From germline, CDR1 is SGDLS and CDR2 YYNGEE. The CDR3 has 14 residues. V lost 0 bases, J lost 3 bases, and 3 bases stayed unmatched. Here the CDR3 DNA reads TGTGCCAGCAGCGTAGGGCCAGGGGGCTACGAGCAGTACTTC. It yields the protein CASSVGPGGYEQYF.

The chain recombines TRBV9 with TRBJ2-7; 11 nucleotides line up with TRBD2. J gave up 2 bases and V 0 bases, and 7 bases lay outside the gene matches. CDR3 length: 17 amino acids. Germline loops: CDR1 SGDLS, CDR2 YYNGEE. The CDR3 loop is CASSVESSGGITYEQYF. For the CDR3, the DNA is TGTGCCAGCAGCGTAGAGTCTAGCGGGGGGATTACCTACGAGCAGTACTTC.

This clone was observed a few times. The chain joins TRBV6-8 to TRBJ1-2; 9 bases align to TRBD1. V gave up 6 bases and J gave up 5 bases; unmatched junction bases: 10. In germline, CDR1 is MNHGY, CDR2 SAAAGT. CDR3 length: 15 residues. The CDR3 DNA is TGTGCCAGCAGGATACAGGGGGCGCGGTATTATGGCTACACCTTC. Its protein product is CASRIQGARYYGYTF.

For the CDR3, the DNA is TGTGCCAGCAGCGTCGACCCAACAGGGGGGAGCGAGCAGTACTTC. Amino acids: CASSVDPTGGSEQYF. This rearrangement joins TRBV9 to TRBJ2-7; TRBD1 aligns across 8 bases. The length of the CDR3 is 15 residues. The V gene's germline CDR1 is SGDLS and CDR2 YYNGEE. V dropped 2 bases and J dropped 6; count of bases not matched to a gene: 10.

The CDR3 nucleotides are TGTGCCAGCAGCCTAAGCGGGAGCCCCGCCACAGATACGCAGTATTTT. Protein product: CASSLSGSPATDTQYF. The rearrangement links TRBV4-2 to TRBJ2-3, with TRBD2 matching over 8 bases. From germline, CDR1 is LGHNA and CDR2 YNFKEQ. Trimming took 4 bases from V and 2 from J; bases not matched to a gene: 8. This CDR3 spans 16 amino acids.

The rearrangement joins TRBV30 to TRBJ2-1; 7 bases agree with TRBD2. The length of the CDR3 is 14 residues. With V trimmed by 2 bases and J by 10 bases, 11 bases remained unmatched. From germline, CDR1 is GTSNPN and CDR2 SVGIG (reference sequence). The CDR3 protein is CAWSRERGSEEQFF. The CDR3 DNA reads TGTGCCTGGAGTAGGGAGCGGGGCTCTGAGGAGCAGTTCTTC.

The chain has TRBV6-5 and TRBJ1-2, with D unresolved. Trimming took 0 bases from V and 4 from J, leaving 6 bases between them. The CDR3 loop spans 13 amino acids. Germline values: CDR1 MNHEY, CDR2 SVGAGI. The CDR3: CASSYSEVYGYTF. In DNA form, the CDR3 reads TGTGCCAGCAGTTACTCAGAGGTCTATGGCTACACCTTC.

The chain combines TRBV10-3 with TRBJ2-1; 9 bases are a match to TRBD1. With V trimmed by 5 bases and J by 6 bases, 11 bases remained unmatched. Germline values: CDR1 ENHRY, CDR2 SYGVKD. CDR3 length: 16 residues. The CDR3 loop is CAISPLGDRVINEQFF. As DNA, the CDR3 is TGTGCCATCAGTCCATTGGGGGACAGGGTGATCAATGAGCAGTTCTTC.

The V gene is TRBV29-1, the J gene TRBJ1-2; a weak D match, TRBD1 (5 bases). The V end lost 5 bases, the J end lost 1 base, and 8 bases lay between the germline ends. Germline V gene sequence: CDR1 SQVTM, CDR2 ANQGSEA. This CDR3 spans 12 amino acids. CDR3 protein: CSVSRGNYGYTF. DNA for the CDR3: TGCAGCGTTTCTAGGGGTAACTATGGCTACACCTTC.

The rearrangement joins TRBV9 to TRBJ2-7; D remains ambiguous. Trimming removed 1 base at V and 2 bases at J, with 13 bases between. The V gene's germline CDR1 is SGDLS and CDR2 YYNGEE. The CDR3 consists of 15 residues. CDR3 sequence: CASSVLSGPAYEQYF. The CDR3 DNA reads TGTGCCAGCAGCGTACTTTCAGGTCCTGCCTACGAGCAGTACTTC. The whole variable domain, filled in from reference TRBV9 and TRBJ2-7, reads DSGVTQTPKHLITATGQRVTLRCSPRSGDLSVYWYQQSLDQGLQFLIQYYNGEERAKGNILERFSAQQFPDLHSELNLSSLELGDSALYFCASSVLSGPAYEQYFGPGTRLTVT.

V and J are TRBV23-1 and TRBJ1-5, with 7 bases that match TRBD1. TRBV23-1 is noted as an ORF with a role that remains uncertain. The CDR3 runs 17 residues. The V segment lost 11 bases and the J segment 0 bases; nucleotides outside the gene matches: 16. DNA of the CDR3: TGCGCCTCCCGGAAGGCAATGGGACAGTATAGCAATCAGCCCCAGCATTTT. Translation: CASRKAMGQYSNQPQHF.

The chain employs TRBV6-1 and TRBJ2-3; a possible D gene is TRBD2 (6 bases). V lost 7 bases and J 4 bases, leaving 12 bases between the germline ends. Germline V gives CDR1 MNHNS, CDR2 SASEGT. The CDR3 length is 13 residues. In DNA form, the CDR3 reads TGTGCCAGCAATGGACTATTCCCAGATACGCAGTATTTT. It translates to CASNGLFPDTQYF.

A single count supports this clone. V is TRBV19 and J is TRBJ2-7; D unresolved. The CDR3 sequence is 14 residues long. Germline values: CDR1 LNHDA, CDR2 SQIVND (reference sequence). Trimming pared 4 bases from V and 0 bases from J, leaving 10 bases between. CDR3 nucleotides: TGTGCCAGTAGTAAAGGCGGCAACTCCTACGAGCAGTACTTC. Translation: CASSKGGNSYEQYF.

The chain uses TRBV2 and TRBJ1-2; TRBD1 matches at 9 bases. The CDR3 spans 14 residues. The germline gives CDR1 SNHLY, CDR2 FYNNEI. Unmatched junction bases numbered 4, after V lost 6 bases and J lost 2 bases. The CDR3 region is CASRGQGGNYGYTF. The CDR3 nucleotides are TGTGCCAGCAGGGGACAGGGAGGGAACTATGGCTACACCTTC. Full variable domain (outside the CDR3, taken from reference TRBV2 and TRBJ1-2): EPEVTQTPSHQVTQMGQEVILRCVPISNHLYFYWYRQILGQKVEFLVSFYNNEISEKSEIFDDQFSVERPDGSNFTLKIRSTKLEDSAMYFCASRGQGGNYGYTFGSGTRLTVV.

The V call is TRBV7-9, the J call TRBJ2-7, with D hard to call. The CDR3 is made up of 14 amino acids. V was shortened by 1 base and J by 5 bases, with 12 bases between the two germline ends. The germline V gene has CDR1 SEHNR and CDR2 FQNEAQ (reference sequence). In DNA, the CDR3 is TGTGCCAGCAGCTTAGAAAGCCCTCAGGACGAGCAGTACTTC. Protein: CASSLESPQDEQYF.

The V and J genes are TRBV28 and TRBJ1-1, with 8 nucleotides matching TRBD1. Looked up from germline, CDR1 is MDHEN and CDR2 is SYDVKM. The CDR3 is made up of 14 amino acids. Trimming took 3 bases from V and 1 from J; bases not matched to a gene: 1. This CDR3 reads CASSFTGGNTEAFF. CDR3 bases: TGTGCCAGCAGTTTTACAGGGGGGAACACTGAAGCTTTCTTT.

The chain carries TRBV7-9 and TRBJ1-2, with D possibly being TRBD1 (6 bases). The CDR3 loop spans 15 amino acids. Trimming pared 1 base from V and 3 bases from J, leaving 12 bases between. The V gene's germline CDR1 is SEHNR and CDR2 FQNEAQ (reference sequence). In DNA, the CDR3 is TGTGCCAGCAGCTTAGGGGACACACGGGACTATGGCTACACCTTC. This codes for CASSLGDTRDYGYTF.

The chain links TRBV6-1 to TRBJ2-7; D call uncertain. The germline V and J ends were trimmed by 6 bases and 6 bases, with 18 bases remaining between them. Germline assignment: CDR1 MNHNS and CDR2 SASEGT. This CDR3 has 14 residues. Here the CDR3 reads CASRELALNSEQYF. In DNA, the CDR3 is TGTGCCAGCAGGGAGCTCGCACTCAACTCCGAGCAGTACTTC.

V is TRBV15 and J is TRBJ2-5; 7 nucleotides line up with TRBD2. Germline V lookup: CDR1 LNHNV, CDR2 YYDKDF (reference sequence). The CDR3 consists of 16 residues. The junction had 8 bases not matched to a gene; V was cut back by 1 base and J by 3 bases. For the CDR3, the DNA is TGTGCCACCAGCAGAGTGGGTTCTCGGGGGGAAGAGACCCAGTACTTC. Its translation is CATSRVGSRGEETQYF.

The V gene is TRBV7-2, the J gene TRBJ2-3; 9 bases agree with TRBD2. Germline trimming cut 2 bases from V and 5 bases from J; bases unmatched to any gene: 8. Germline values: CDR1 SGHTA, CDR2 FQGNSA. The CDR3 is 16 amino acids. This CDR3 is CASSLRSAGGIDTQYF. The DNA of the CDR3 is TGTGCCAGCAGCTTAAGGTCGGCGGGGGGGATAGATACGCAGTATTTT.

The J gene is TRBJ2-1, the V gene TRBV6-1; D might be TRBD2 (6 bases). This CDR3 contains 15 residues. The V and J ends lost 6 bases and 0 bases respectively, with 12 bases between them. CDR1 and CDR2 from the germline V gene are MNHNS and SASEGT. The CDR3 sequence is CASRGTGSSYNEQFF. The CDR3 region has the DNA TGTGCCAGCAGGGGGACTGGTAGCTCCTACAATGAGCAGTTCTTC.

This clone came up a few times. This chain links TRBV6-1 with TRBJ1-5; no definite D call. Trimming stripped 3 bases from V and 4 bases from J, with 16 bases between. Germline lookup yields CDR1 MNHNS and CDR2 SASEGT. CDR3 length: 16 residues. The CDR3: CASSDPRTLGNQPQHF. The CDR3 bases are TGTGCCAGCAGTGACCCCCGGACTTTGGGGAATCAGCCCCAGCATTTT.

The genes are TRBV5-1 and TRBJ2-7, with D possibly being TRBD2 (5 bases). The CDR3 runs to 14 residues. The germline V gene has CDR1 SGHRS and CDR2 YFSETQ. The ends were cut back, 1 base at V and 4 bases at J, with 12 bases in the middle. The CDR3 spells CASSLSGIGYEQYF. The CDR3 nucleotides read TGCGCCAGCAGCTTGTCGGGGATTGGGTACGAGCAGTACTTC.